This T cell receptor (beta chain) emerged from a study of T cells in Graves' hyperthyroidism and ophthalmopathy. This clonotype was observed at least ten times. Per the germline V gene, CDR1 is DFQATT and CDR2 is SNEGSKA (reference sequence). The CDR3 has 13 residues. Trimming took off 3 bases at V and 5 bases at J, with 10 bases between the two ends. Amplified TCR beta CDR3 regions came from RNA transcripts. An initial round of RT-PCR targeting the TCR CDR3 relied on the HTBI primer set. TCRdb analysed the multiplex PCR reads with MiXCR anew, one entry per CDR3 protein. Of a few hundred thousand distinct CDR3 sequences in the sample, 16% were seen once.

This receptor was obtained from a woman in her 30s with Graves' ophthalmopathy. This sequence joins TRBV20-1 and TRBJ2-2; D assignment may be TRBD1 or TRBD2 (5 bases each). Sequenced material: blood. CDR3 sequence reads: CSASGTATGELFF. In DNA form, the CDR3 reads TGCAGTGCTAGTGGGACGGCAACCGGGGAGCTGTTTTTT.